Included here is one TCR beta chain sequence, with context. The record originates from a study of blood T cell repertoires in COVID-19. Turning to the study itself: The United States, Italy and Spain provided the acute and convalescent COVID-19 samples. The analysed material was cDNA or gDNA that came from T cells, B-cell-depleted T cells, or PBMCs.

The method was immunoSEQ multiplex PCR; TCRdb's version includes in-frame clones alone and lacks a portion of them. The sample has more than 20,000 clones, around 67% seen once; the top ten hold 15% to 20%. The CDR3 is 15 residues long. The germline V gene encodes CDR1 SGHVS and CDR2 FNYEAQ. The V end lost 7 bases, the J end lost 1 base, and 16 bases lay between the germline ends. The source material was peripheral blood. The chain couples TRBV7-6 to TRBJ1-1; a weak D match, TRBD1 (6 bases). This receptor was identified in a human donor in a cohort sampled during active or convalescent COVID-19. The CDR3 DNA sequence: TGTGCCAGCACGCCTCCAGGGGTTAAGAACACTGAAGCTTTCTTT. Its protein is CASTPPGVKNTEAFF. Full variable domain (rest looked up from reference TRBV7-6 and TRBJ1-1): GAGVSQSPRYKVTKRGQDVALRCDPISGHVSLYWYRQALGQGPEFLTYFNYEAQQDKSGLPNDRFSAERPEGSISTLTIQRTEQRDSAMYRCASTPPGVKNTEAFFGQGTRLTVV.